This TCR beta chain was retrieved from a study of control samples from healthy donors and cancer patients. V was shortened by 0 bases and J by 7 bases, with 7 bases between the two germline ends. The CDR3 spans 14 residues. Germline values: CDR1 LGHNA, CDR2 YNFKEQ. The assay was immunoSEQ multiplex PCR, and TCRdb's table has in-frame clones only and misses some. This sample carries 100,000 to 150,000 clones, about 90% of them seen once, and the ten largest clones take 2.1%. This sequence was found in a woman aged 45-65 years in good health. V usage is TRBV4-2 and J usage is TRBJ1-6, with no clear D. Sequenced input: blood. CDR3 DNA: TGTGCCAGCAGCCAAGACCGGTCGAATTCACCCCTCCACTTT. Its protein is CASSQDRSNSPLHF.